The 3 T cell receptor beta chains below come from one sample, sequenced in a study of blood T cell repertoires in COVID-19. The method was immunoSEQ multiplex PCR; TCRdb's version includes in-frame clones alone and lacks a portion of them. The sample has hundreds of thousands of clones, approximately 86% seen once. Sequencing used peripheral blood. These receptors were collected from a human donor in a cohort sampled during active COVID-19.

This chain joins TRBV3-1 (or the pseudogene TRBV3-2) and TRBJ2-1, with 7 bases matching TRBD2. V was clipped by 7 bases and J by 9 bases; unmatched bases: 15. In germline, CDR1 is LGHDT, CDR2 YNNKEL (reference sequence). The CDR3 spans 15 residues. The CDR3 DNA is TGTGCCAGCACGGTCGCTAGCGGAGGGTCGGGTGAGCAGTTCTTC. Translated: CASTVASGGSGEQFF.

The J gene is TRBJ1-2, the V gene TRBV15; tentatively, D is TRBD1 (5 bases). This CDR3 comprises 13 residues. Per the germline V gene, CDR1 is LNHNV and CDR2 is YYDKDF (reference sequence). V was trimmed by 6 bases and J by 1 base, leaving 9 bases between them. For the CDR3, the DNA is TGTGCCACCAGTTACAGGAATAACTATGGCTACACCTTC. Encoded protein: CATSYRNNYGYTF.

The rearrangement uses TRBV30 and TRBJ2-5; 10 bases align to TRBD1. After removal of 4 bases from V and 5 bases from J, the junction contained 19 bases not matched to a gene. In germline, CDR1 is GTSNPN, CDR2 SVGIG (reference sequence). The CDR3 contains 18 residues. CDR3 sequence reads: CAWTREGQGPLNPETQYF. The CDR3 DNA reads as TGTGCCTGGACCCGCGAGGGACAGGGGCCACTCAATCCGGAGACCCAGTACTTC. The variable domain in full, completed from reference TRBV30 and TRBJ2-5, reads SQTIHQWPATLVQPVGSPLSLECTVEGTSNPNLYWYRQAAGRGLQLLFYSVGIGQISSEVPQNLSASRPQDRQFILSSKKLLLSDSGFYLCAWTREGQGPLNPETQYFGPGTRLLVL.